The clone carrying this T cell receptor beta chain came up a few times. Clones were read by immunoSEQ multiplex PCR, and TCRdb kept only the in-frame ones, dropping some. This table holds 120,000 or so clones, less than 90% found once. This entry is derived from a study of control samples from healthy donors and cancer patients. The source is a man aged 18 to 29 in good health. Material for sequencing was blood.

CDR3 nucleotides: TGTGCCAGCAGCTCCAGGTGGGGGGGGAACACTGAAGCTTTCTTT. Protein: CASSSRWGGNTEAFF. This chain connects TRBV5-4 to TRBJ1-1; maybe TRBD1 (5 bases). The CDR3 covers 15 residues. The V end lost 3 bases, the J end lost 1 base, and 13 bases lay between the germline ends. CDR1 SGHNT and CDR2 YYREEE come from the germline V gene (reference sequence).